This T cell receptor beta chain was recovered during a study of cytotoxic CD8 clonotypes in ibrutinib-treated CLL. Looking at the study overall: After a median roughly 12 months on treatment (6 to 36), response samples were drawn.

V gave up 4 bases and J gave up 7 bases; unmatched junction bases: 10. Germline CDR1 and CDR2: SGHDN and FVKESK. The CDR3 runs to 16 residues. The data were produced by immunoSEQ multiplex PCR, yet TCRdb's version contains in-frame clones alone and is incomplete. The table lists approximately 120,000 clones, roughly 80% of them singletons. As for this clone: No antigen is known for it.

Findings and caveats of the study: Baseline levels of clonality went above those of age-matched healthy donors and moved with circulating CD8+ T-cell counts. Elevated clonality accompanied ibrutinib response, with a return toward baseline values at progression.

This chain connects TRBV14 to TRBJ2-2; 9 positions agree with TRBD1. The sequence was collected from a human donor with chronic lymphocytic leukemia. The material was PBMCs, obtained after 24 months of ibrutinib treatment. Written as DNA, the CDR3 is TGTGCCAGCAGCCGGTTGCGGGACAGGGTCGGCGGGGAGCTGTTTTTT. It codes for CASSRLRDRVGGELFF.